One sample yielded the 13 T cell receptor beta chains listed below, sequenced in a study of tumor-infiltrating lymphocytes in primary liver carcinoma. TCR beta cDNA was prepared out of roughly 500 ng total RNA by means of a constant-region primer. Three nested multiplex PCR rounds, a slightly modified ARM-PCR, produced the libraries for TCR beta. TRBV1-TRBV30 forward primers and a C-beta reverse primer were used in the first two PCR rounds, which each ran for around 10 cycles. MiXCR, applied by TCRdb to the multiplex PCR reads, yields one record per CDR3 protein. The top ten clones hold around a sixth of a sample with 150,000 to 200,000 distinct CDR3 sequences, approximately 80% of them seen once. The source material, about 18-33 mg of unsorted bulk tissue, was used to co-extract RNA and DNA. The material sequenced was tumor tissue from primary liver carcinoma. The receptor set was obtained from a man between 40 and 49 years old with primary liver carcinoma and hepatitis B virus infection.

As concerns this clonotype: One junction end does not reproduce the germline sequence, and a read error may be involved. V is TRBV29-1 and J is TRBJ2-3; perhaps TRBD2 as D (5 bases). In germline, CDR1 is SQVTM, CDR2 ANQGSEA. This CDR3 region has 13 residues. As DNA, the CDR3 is TGCAGTCATGCGGGCGAGAGCACAGATACGAAGTATTTT. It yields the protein CSHAGESTDTKYF.

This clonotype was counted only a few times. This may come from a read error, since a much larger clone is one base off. CDR3 nucleotide sequence: TGTGCCAGCAGCTTAGGTGGGATGGGCAATGAGCAGTTCTTC. It specifies CASSLGGMGNEQFF. The chain couples TRBV7-9 to TRBJ2-1; no definite D call. Germline loops: CDR1 SEHNR, CDR2 FQNEAQ (reference sequence). This CDR3 has 14 amino acids. V lost 1 base to trimming and J lost 6 bases, with 10 bases between them.

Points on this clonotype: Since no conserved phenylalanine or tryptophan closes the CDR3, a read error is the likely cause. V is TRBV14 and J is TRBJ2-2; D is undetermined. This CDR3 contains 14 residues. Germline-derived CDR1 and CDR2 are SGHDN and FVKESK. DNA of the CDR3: TGTGCCAGCAGCCCCACGAGGAACACAGGGGAGCTGTTTTCT. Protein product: CASSPTRNTGELFS.

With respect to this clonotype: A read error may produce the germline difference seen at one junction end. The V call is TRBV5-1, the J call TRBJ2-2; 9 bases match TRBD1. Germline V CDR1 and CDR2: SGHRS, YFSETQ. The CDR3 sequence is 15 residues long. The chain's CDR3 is CANRDRVPNTGQLFF. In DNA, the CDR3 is TGCGCCAACAGGGACAGGGTCCCAAACACCGGGCAGCTGTTTTTT.

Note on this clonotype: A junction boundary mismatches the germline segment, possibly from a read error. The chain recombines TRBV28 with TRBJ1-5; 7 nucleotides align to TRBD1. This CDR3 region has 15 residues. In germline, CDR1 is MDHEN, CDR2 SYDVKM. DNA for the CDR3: TGTGACAGCAGACATCAGGGGGATGGCAATCAGCCCCAGCATTTT. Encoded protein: CDSRHQGDGNQPQHF.

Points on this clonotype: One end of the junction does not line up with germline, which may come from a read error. The CDR3 coding sequence is TGTAGCGTTTCACTTGACGGGTACTGTGGCTACACCTTC. Its translation: CSVSLDGYCGYTF. The chain couples TRBV29-1 to TRBJ1-2; no reliable D call. Germline CDR1 is SQVTM and CDR2 is ANQGSEA. The CDR3 is 13 residues long.

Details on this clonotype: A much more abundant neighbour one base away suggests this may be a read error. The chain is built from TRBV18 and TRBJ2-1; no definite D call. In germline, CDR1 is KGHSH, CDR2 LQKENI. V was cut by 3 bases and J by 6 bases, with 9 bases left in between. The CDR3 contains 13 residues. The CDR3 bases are TGTGCCAGCTCACCCTCCGACCGCAATGAGCAGTTCTTC. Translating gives CASSPSDRNEQFF.

The CDR3 region is CASGFRGRGTEAFF. CDR3 DNA: TGTGCCAGCGGTTTCCGTGGCCGGGGCACTGAAGCTTTCTTT. The chain uses TRBV6-2 or TRBV6-3 and TRBJ1-1; D gene ambiguous. Germline V gives CDR1 MNHEY, CDR2 SVGEGT. The CDR3 runs 14 residues. Trimming left V 8 bases short and J 4 bases short, with 17 bases between.

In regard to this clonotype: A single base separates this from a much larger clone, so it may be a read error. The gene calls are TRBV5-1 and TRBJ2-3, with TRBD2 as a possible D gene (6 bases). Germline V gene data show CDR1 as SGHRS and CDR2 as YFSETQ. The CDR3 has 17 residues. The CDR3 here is CSSSLPGRIDGTDTQYF. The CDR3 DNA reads TGCTCCAGCAGCTTGCCAGGGAGGATCGACGGCACAGATACGCAGTATTTT.

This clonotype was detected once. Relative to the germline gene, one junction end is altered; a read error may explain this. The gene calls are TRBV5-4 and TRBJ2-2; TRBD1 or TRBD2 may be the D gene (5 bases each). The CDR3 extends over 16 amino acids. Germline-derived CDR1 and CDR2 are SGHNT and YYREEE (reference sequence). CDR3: CASSVVHGGCTGVLFF. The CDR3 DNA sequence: TGTGCCAGCAGCGTGGTCCATGGGGGATGCACCGGGGTGCTGTTTTTT.

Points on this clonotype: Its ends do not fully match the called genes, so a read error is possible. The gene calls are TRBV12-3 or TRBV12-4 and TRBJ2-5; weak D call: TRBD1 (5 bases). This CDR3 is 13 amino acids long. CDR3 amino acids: CACSLLGVDTQYF. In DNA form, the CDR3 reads TGTGCCTGCAGTTTGTTAGGGGTCGATACCCAGTACTTC.

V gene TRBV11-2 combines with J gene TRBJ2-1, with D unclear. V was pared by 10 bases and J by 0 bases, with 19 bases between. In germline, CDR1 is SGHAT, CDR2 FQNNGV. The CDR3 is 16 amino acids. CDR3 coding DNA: TGTGCCATCAACCCGCTTCGGCGAAGCTCCTACAATGAGCAGTTCTTC. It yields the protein CAINPLRRSSYNEQFF.

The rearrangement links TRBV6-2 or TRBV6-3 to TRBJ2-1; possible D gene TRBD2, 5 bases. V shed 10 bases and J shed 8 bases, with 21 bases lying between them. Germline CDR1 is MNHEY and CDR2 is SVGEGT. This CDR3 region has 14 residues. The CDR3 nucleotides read TGTGCCAACAACTCCGACCCGACTATCCATGAGCAGTTCTTC. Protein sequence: CANNSDPTIHEQFF.